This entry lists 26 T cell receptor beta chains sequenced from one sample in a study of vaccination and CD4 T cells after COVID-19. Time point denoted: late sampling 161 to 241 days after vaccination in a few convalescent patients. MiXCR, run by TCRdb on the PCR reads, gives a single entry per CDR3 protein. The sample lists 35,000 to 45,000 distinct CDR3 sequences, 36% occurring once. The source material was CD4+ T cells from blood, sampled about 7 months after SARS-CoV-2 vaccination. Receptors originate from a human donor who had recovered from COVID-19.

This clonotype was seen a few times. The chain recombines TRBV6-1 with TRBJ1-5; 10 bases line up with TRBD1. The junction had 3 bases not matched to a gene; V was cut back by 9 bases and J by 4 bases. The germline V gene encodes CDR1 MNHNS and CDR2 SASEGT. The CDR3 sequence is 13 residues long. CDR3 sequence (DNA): TGTGCCAGTCGACAGGGGGCAAATCAGCCCCAGCATTTT. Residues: CASRQGANQPQHF.

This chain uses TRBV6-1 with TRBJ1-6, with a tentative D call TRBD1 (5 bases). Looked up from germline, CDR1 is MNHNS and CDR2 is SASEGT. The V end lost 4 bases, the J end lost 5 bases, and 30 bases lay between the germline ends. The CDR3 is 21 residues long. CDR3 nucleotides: TGTGCCAGCAGTGCCTTCCTTCGTGTTCGTTGGGGGGAATCCAATAATTCACCCCTCCACTTT. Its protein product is CASSAFLRVRWGESNNSPLHF.

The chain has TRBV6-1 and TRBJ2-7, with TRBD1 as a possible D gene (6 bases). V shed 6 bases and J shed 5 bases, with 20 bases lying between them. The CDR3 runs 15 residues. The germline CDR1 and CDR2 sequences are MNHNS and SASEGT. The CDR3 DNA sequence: TGTGCCAGCAGACCTCCTATCTCAGGGGATCACGAGCAGTACTTC. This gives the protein CASRPPISGDHEQYF.

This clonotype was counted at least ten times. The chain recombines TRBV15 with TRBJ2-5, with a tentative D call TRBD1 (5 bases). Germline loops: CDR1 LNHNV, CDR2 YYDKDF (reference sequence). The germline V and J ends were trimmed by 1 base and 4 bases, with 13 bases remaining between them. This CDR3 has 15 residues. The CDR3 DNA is TGTGCCACCAGCAGAGGGCAGGGAAGTCGAGAGACCCAGTACTTC. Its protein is CATSRGQGSRETQYF.

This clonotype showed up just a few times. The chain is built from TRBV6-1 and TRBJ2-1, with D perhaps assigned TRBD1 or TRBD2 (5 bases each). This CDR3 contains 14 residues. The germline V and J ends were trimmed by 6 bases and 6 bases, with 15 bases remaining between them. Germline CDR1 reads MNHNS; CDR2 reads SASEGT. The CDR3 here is CASSPRDGRNEQFF. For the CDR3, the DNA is TGTGCCAGCAGCCCCCGGGACGGACGCAATGAGCAGTTCTTC.

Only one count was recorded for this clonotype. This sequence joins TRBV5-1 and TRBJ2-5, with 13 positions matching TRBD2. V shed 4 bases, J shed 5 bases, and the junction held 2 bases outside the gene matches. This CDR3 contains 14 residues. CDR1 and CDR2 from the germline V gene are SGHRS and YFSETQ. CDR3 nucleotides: TGCGCCAGCAGCCAGACTAGCGGGAGGGAGACCCAGTACTTC. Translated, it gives CASSQTSGRETQYF.

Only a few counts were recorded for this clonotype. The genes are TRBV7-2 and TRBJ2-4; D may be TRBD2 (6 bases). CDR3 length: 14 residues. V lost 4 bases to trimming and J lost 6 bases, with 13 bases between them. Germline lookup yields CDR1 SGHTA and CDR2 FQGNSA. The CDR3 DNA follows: TGTGCCAGCAGCTCCGGGGGATCGGGAAACATTCAGTACTTC. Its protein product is CASSSGGSGNIQYF.

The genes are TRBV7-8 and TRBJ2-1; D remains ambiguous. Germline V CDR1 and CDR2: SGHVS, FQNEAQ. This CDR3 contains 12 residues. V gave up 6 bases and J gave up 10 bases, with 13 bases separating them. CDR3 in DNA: TGTGCCAGCAGTATACATGAAAACGAGCAGTTCTTC. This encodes CASSIHENEQFF.

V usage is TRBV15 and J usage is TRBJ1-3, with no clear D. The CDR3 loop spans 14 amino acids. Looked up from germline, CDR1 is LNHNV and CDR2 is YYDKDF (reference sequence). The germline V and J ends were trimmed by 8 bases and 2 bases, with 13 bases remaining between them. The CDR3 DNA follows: TGTGCCACCGGCGAGAGTTTCGCTGGAAACACCATATATTTT. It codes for CATGESFAGNTIYF.

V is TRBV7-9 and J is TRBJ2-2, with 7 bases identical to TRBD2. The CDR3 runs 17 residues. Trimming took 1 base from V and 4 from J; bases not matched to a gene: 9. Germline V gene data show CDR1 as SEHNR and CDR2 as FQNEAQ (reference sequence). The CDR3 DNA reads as TGTGCCAGCAGCTTAGGTTGGCGGGAGTCGGGCACCGGGGAGCTGTTTTTT. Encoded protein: CASSLGWRESGTGELFF.

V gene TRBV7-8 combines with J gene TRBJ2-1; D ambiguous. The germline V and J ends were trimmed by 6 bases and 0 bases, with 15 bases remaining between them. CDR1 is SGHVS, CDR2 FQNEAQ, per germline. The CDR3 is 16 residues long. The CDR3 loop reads CASSPTFSDSYNEQFF. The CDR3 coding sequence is TGTGCCAGCAGTCCGACCTTTTCCGACTCCTACAATGAGCAGTTCTTC. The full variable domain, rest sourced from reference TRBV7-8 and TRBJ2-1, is GAGVSQSPRYKVAKRGQDVALRCDPISGHVSLFWYQQALGQGPEFLTYFQNEAQLDKSGLPSDRFFAERPEGSVSTLKIQRTQQEDSAVYLCASSPTFSDSYNEQFFGPGTRLTVL.

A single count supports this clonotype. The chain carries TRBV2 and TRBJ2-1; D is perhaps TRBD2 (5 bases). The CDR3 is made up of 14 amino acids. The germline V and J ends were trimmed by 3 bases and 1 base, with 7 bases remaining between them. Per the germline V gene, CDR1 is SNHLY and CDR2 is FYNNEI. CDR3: CASSERVSYNEQFF. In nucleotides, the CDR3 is TGTGCCAGCAGTGAGCGGGTGTCCTACAATGAGCAGTTCTTC.

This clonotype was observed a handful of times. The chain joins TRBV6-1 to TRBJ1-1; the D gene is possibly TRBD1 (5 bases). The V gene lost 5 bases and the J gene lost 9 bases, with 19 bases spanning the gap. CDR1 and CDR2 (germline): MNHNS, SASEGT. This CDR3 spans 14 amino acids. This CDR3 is CASSPGTLLRQAFF. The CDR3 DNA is TGTGCCAGCAGTCCAGGGACTCTACTTCGTCAAGCTTTCTTT.

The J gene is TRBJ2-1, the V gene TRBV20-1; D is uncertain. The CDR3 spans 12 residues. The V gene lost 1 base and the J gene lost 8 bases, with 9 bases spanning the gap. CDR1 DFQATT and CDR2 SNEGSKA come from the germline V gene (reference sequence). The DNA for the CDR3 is TGCAGTGCTAGAGTGTTTTCGGATGAGCAGTTCTTC. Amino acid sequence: CSARVFSDEQFF.

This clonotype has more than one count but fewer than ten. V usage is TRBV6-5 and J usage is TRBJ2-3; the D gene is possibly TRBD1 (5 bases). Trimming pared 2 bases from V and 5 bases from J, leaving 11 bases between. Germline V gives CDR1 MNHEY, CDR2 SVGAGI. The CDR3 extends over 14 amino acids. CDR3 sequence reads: CASSYDLRGDTQYF. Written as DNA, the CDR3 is TGTGCCAGCAGTTACGACTTAAGGGGAGATACGCAGTATTTT.

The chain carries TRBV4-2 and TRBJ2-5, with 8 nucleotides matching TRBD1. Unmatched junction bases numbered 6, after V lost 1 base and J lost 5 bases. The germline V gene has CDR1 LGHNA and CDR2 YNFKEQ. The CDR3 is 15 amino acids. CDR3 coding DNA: TGTGCCAGCAGCCAAGGACAGGGGAGTAGGGAGACCCAGTACTTC. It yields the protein CASSQGQGSRETQYF.

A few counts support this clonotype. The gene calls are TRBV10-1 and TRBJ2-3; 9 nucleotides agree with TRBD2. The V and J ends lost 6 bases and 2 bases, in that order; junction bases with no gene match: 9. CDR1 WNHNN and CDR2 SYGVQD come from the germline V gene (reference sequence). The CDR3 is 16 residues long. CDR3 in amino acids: CASSSQAGGPTDTQYF. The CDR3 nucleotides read TGCGCCAGCAGCTCTCAAGCGGGAGGACCCACAGATACGCAGTATTTT.

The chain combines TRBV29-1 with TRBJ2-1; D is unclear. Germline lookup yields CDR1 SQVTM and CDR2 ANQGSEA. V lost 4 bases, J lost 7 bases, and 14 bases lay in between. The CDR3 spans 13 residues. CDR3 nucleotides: TGCAGCGTTGCTTATGGGGTTGAGAATGAGCAGTTCTTC. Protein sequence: CSVAYGVENEQFF.

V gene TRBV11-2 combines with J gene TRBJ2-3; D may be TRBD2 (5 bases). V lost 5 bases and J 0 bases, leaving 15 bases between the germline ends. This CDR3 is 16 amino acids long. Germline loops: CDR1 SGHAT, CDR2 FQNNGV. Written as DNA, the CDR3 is TGTGCCAGCAGCCTACGGCGGGCCGTTAGCACAGATACGCAGTATTTT. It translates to CASSLRRAVSTDTQYF.

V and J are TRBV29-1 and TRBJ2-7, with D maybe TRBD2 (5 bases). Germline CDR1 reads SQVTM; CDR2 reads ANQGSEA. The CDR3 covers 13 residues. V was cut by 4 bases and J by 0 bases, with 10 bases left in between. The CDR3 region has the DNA TGCAGCGTTGTGAAGCGGTCCTCCTACGAGCAGTACTTC. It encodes CSVVKRSSYEQYF.

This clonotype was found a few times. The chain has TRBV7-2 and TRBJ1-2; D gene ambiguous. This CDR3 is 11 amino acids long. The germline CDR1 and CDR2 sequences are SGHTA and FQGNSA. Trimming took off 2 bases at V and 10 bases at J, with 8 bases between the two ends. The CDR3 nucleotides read TGTGCCAGCAGCTTACTGGCGGACTACACCTTC. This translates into CASSLLADYTF.

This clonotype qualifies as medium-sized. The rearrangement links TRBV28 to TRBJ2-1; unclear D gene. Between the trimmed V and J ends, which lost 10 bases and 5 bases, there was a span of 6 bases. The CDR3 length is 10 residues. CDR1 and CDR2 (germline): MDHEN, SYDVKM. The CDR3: CATKDNEQFF. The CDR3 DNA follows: TGTGCCACGAAAGACAATGAGCAGTTCTTC.

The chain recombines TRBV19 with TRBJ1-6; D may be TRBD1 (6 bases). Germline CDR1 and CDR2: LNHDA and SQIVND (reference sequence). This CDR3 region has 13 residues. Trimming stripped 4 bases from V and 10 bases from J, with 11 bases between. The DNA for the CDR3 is TGTGCCAGTAGTAGCACAGGGCGCTCACCCCTCCACTTT. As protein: CASSSTGRSPLHF.

CDR3 DNA: TGTGCCAGCAGTTTACGAGAACTAACAGGGCCAGATACGCAGTATTTT. Translation: CASSLRELTGPDTQYF. The genes are TRBV28 and TRBJ2-3; D is possibly TRBD1 (6 bases). Germline assignment: CDR1 MDHEN and CDR2 SYDVKM. The ends were cut back, 2 bases at V and 4 bases at J, with 16 bases in the middle. This CDR3 spans 16 amino acids.

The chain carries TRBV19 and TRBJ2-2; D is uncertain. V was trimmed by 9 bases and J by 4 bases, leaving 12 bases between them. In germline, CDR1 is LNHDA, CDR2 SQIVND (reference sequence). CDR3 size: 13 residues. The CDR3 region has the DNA TGTGCCAGCCATTCGGGTCGCACCGGGGAGCTGTTTTTT. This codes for CASHSGRTGELFF.

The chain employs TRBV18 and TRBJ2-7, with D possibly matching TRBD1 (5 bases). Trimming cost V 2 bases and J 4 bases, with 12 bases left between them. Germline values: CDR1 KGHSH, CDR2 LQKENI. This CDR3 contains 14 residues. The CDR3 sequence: CASSPGAGRYEQYF. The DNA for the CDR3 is TGTGCCAGCTCACCAGGGGCCGGAAGATACGAGCAGTACTTC.